This T cell receptor beta chain was recorded in a study of blood T cells in healthy people across ages. Primed by a sample-barcoded 5' primer and a J-beta primer mix, a second PCR proceeded for 7 to 11 cycles. A single record per CDR3 protein comes from TCRdb applying MiXCR to the 5' RACE reads. Of 1.5 million to 2 million distinct CDR3 sequences in the sample, 28% are singletons; the top ten hold more than 6%. The CDR3 covers 13 residues. V was cut by 3 bases and J by 5 bases, with 9 bases left in between. Germline V gene data show CDR1 as SNHLY and CDR2 as FYNNEI. The sample holds a few counts of this clonotype.

The receptor comes from a woman between 25 and 40 years old in good health. The rearrangement uses TRBV2 and TRBJ2-3; D gene ambiguous. The sequenced sample was blood. The DNA for the CDR3 is TGTGCCAGCAGTGAGCAGTCAGGAGATACGCAGTATTTT. It yields the protein CASSEQSGDTQYF.